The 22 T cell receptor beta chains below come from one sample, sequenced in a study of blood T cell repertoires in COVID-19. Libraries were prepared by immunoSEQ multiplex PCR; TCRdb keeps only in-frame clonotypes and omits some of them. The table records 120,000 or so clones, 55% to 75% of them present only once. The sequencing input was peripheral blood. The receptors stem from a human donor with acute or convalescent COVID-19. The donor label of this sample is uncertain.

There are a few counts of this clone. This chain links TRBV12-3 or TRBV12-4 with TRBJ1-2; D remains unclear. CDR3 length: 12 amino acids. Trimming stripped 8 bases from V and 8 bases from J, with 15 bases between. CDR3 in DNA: TGTGCCAGCGCAGAGGGTATAAGAGGCTACACCTTC. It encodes CASAEGIRGYTF.

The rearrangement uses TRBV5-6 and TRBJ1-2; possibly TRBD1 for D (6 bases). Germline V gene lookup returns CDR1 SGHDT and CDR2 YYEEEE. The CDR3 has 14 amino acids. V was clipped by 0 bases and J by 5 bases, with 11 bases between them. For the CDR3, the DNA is TGTGCCAGCAGCTTGGGGACAGACGCGTATGGCTACACCTTC. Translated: CASSLGTDAYGYTF.

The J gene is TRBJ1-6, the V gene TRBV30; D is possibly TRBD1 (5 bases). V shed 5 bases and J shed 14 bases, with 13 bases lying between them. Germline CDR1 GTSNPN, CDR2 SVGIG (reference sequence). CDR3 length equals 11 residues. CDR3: CAWGQGWTLHF. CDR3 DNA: TGTGCCTGGGGTCAGGGATGGACCCTCCACTTT. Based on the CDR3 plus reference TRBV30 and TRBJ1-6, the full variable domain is SQTIHQWPATLVQPVGSPLSLECTVEGTSNPNLYWYRQAAGRGLQLLFYSVGIGQISSEVPQNLSASRPQDRQFILSSKKLLLSDSGFYLCAWGQGWTLHFGNGTRLTVT.

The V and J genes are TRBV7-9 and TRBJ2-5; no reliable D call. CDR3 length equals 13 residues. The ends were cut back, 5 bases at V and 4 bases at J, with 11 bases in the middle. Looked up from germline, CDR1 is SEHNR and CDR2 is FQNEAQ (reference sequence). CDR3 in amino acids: CASSTSVGETQYF. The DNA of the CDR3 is TGTGCCAGCAGCACGAGCGTTGGAGAGACCCAGTACTTC.

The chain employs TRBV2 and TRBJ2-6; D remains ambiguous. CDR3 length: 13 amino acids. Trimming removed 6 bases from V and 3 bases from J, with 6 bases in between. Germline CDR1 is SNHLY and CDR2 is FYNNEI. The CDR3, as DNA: TGTGCCAGCAGGAGGTATGGGGCCAACGTCCTGACTTTC. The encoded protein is CASRRYGANVLTF.

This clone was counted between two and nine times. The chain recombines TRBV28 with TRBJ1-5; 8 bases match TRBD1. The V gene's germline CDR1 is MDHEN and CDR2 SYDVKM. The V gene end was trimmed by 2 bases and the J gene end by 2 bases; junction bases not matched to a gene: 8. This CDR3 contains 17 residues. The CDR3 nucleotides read TGTGCCAGCAGTTTAAGGGGTTGGGGACAGGGCAATCAGCCCCAGCATTTT. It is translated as CASSLRGWGQGNQPQHF.

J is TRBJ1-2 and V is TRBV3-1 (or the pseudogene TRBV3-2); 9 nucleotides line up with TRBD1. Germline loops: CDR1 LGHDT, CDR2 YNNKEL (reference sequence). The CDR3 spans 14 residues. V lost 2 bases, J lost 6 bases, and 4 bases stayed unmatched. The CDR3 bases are TGTGCCAGCAGCCAACTGGACAGGGGCGATGGCTACACCTTC. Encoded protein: CASSQLDRGDGYTF.

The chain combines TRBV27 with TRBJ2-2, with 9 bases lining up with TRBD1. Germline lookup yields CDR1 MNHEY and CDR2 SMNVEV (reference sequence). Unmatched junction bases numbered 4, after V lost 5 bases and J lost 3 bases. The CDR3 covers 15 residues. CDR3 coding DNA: TGTGCCAGCAGTCGACAGGGGGGATACACCGGGGAGCTGTTTTTT. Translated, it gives CASSRQGGYTGELFF.

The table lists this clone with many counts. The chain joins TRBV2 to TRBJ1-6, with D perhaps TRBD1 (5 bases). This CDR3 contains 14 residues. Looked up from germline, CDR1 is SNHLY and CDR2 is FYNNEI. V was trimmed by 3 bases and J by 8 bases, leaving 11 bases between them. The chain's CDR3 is CASSEGRGYSPLHF. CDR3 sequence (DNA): TGTGCCAGCAGTGAGGGAAGGGGATATTCACCCCTCCACTTT.

The CDR3 region has the DNA TGTGCCAGCAGAGAAAACCAACGCGGTACGCAGTATTTT. Amino acids: CASRENQRGTQYF. The rearrangement joins TRBV2 to TRBJ2-3; D not certain. The germline V and J ends were trimmed by 6 bases and 8 bases, with 15 bases remaining between them. This CDR3 is 13 amino acids long. Looked up from germline, CDR1 is SNHLY and CDR2 is FYNNEI.

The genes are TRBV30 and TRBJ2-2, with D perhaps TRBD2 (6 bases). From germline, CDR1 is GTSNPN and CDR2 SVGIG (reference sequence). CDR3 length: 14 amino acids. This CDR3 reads CAWVAGKNTGELFF. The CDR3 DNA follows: TGTGCTTGGGTTGCGGGAAAAAACACCGGGGAGCTGTTTTTT.

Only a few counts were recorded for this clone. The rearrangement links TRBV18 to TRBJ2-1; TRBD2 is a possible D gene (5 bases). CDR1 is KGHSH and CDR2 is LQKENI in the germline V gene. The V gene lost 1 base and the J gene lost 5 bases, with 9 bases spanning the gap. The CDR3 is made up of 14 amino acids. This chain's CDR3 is CASSPRTRDNEQFF. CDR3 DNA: TGTGCCAGCTCACCACGGACGAGGGACAATGAGCAGTTCTTC.

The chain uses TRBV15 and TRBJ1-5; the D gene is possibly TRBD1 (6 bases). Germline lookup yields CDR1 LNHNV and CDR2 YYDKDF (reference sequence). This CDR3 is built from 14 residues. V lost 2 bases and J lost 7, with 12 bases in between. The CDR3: CATSRTGSRQPQHF. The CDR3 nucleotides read TGTGCCACCAGCAGAACAGGGTCAAGACAGCCCCAGCATTTT. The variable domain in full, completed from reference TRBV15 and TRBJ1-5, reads DAMVIQNPRYQVTQFGKPVTLSCSQTLNHNVMYWYQQKSSQAPKLLFHYYDKDFNNEADTPDNFQSRRPNTSFCFLDIRSPGLGDTAMYLCATSRTGSRQPQHFGDGTRLSIL.

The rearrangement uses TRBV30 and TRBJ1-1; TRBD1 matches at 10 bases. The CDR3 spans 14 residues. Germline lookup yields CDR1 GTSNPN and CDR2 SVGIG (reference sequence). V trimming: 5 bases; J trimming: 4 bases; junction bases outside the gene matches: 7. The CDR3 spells CAWDRGQVGTEAFF. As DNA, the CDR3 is TGTGCCTGGGACAGGGGGCAAGTCGGCACTGAAGCTTTCTTT. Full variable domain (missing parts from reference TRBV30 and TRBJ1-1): SQTIHQWPATLVQPVGSPLSLECTVEGTSNPNLYWYRQAAGRGLQLLFYSVGIGQISSEVPQNLSASRPQDRQFILSSKKLLLSDSGFYLCAWDRGQVGTEAFFGQGTRLTVV.

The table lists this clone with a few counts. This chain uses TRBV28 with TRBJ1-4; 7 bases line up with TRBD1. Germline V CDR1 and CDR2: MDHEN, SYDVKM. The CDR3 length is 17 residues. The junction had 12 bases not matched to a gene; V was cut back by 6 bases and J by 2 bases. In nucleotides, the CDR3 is TGTGCCAGCAGGCCCACCCAGGGGGGCAGGACTAATGAAAAACTGTTTTTT. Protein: CASRPTQGGRTNEKLFF. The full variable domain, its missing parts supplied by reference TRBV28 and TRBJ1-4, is DVKVTQSSRYLVKRTGEKVFLECVQDMDHENMFWYRQDPGLGLRLIYFSYDVKMKEKGDIPEGYSVSREKKERFSLILESASTNQTSMYLCASRPTQGGRTNEKLFFGSGTQLSVL.

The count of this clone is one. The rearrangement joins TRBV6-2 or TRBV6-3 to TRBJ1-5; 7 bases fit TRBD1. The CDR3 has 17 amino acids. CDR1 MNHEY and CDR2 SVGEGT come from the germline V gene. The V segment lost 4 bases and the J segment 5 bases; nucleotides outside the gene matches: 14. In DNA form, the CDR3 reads TGTGCCAGCAGTTCGTCAGGGGGACGAACCGATTATCAGCCCCAGCATTTT. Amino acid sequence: CASSSSGGRTDYQPQHF.

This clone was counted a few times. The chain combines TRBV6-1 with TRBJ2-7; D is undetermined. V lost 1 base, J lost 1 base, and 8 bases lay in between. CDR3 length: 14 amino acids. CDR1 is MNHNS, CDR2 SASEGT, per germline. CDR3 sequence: CASSEGAESYEQYF. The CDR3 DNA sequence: TGTGCCAGCAGTGAAGGGGCAGAGTCCTACGAGCAGTACTTC.

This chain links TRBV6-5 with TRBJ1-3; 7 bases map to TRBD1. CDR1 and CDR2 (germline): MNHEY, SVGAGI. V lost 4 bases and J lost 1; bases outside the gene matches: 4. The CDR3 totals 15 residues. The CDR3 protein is CASSSNRGSGNTIYF. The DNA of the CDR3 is TGTGCCAGCAGTTCAAACAGGGGTTCTGGAAACACCATATATTTT.

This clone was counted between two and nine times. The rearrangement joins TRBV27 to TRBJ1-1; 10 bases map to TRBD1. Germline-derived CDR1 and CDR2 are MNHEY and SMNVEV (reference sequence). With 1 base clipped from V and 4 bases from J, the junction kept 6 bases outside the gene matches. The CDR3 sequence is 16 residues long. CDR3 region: CASSLYGRQGATEAFF. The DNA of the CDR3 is TGTGCCAGCAGTTTATATGGGCGACAGGGGGCCACTGAAGCTTTCTTT.

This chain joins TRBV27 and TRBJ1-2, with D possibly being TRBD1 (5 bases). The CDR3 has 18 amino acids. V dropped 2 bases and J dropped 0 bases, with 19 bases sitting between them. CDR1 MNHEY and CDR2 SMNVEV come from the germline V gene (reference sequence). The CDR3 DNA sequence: TGTGCCAGCAGTTTAGCCCCAGGGTCTCAAGCCGCTAACTATGGCTACACCTTC. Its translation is CASSLAPGSQAANYGYTF.

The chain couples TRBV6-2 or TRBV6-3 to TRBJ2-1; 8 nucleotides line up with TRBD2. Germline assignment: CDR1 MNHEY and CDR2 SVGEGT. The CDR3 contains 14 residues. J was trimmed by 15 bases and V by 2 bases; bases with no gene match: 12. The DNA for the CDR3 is TGTGCCAGCAGTTACACAGGCGGGGGGCGTTTCTCGTTCTTC. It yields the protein CASSYTGGGRFSFF.

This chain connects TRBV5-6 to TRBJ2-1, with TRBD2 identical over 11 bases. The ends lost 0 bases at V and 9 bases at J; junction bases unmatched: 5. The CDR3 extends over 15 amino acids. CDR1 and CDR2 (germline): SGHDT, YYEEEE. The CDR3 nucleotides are TGTGCCAGCAGCTTGGAACTAGCGGGGGCTACTGAGCAGTTCTTC. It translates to CASSLELAGATEQFF.